This T cell receptor beta chain derives from a study of blood T cell repertoires in COVID-19. Overall study: COVID-19 samples from acute and convalescent phases originated in the United States, Italy and Spain.

Sequencing used immunoSEQ multiplex PCR; TCRdb keeps in-frame clones, though not all of them. The sample shows over 120,000 clones, roughly 79% of them seen only once. CDR1 ENHRY and CDR2 SYGVKD come from the germline V gene. V lost 0 bases to trimming and J lost 0 bases, with 11 bases between them. The CDR3 consists of 16 residues. Recovery among Cohort 3 donors was established by two negative PCRs, clearance, or symptom resolution. Sample: PBMCs or T cells enriched from blood (not recorded which). The chain recombines TRBV10-3 with TRBJ2-5, with D maybe TRBD2 (6 bases). This receptor was obtained from a woman between 50 and 59 years old who had recovered from COVID-19. The CDR3 region is CAISESPSEYQETQYF. The DNA of the CDR3 is TGTGCCATCAGTGAGTCGCCTAGCGAGTACCAAGAGACCCAGTACTTC.